One sample yielded the 7 T cell receptor beta chains listed below, sequenced in a study of T cell responses to AZD1222 COVID-19 vaccine. Clones were read by immunoSEQ multiplex PCR, and TCRdb kept only the in-frame ones, dropping some. The data show around 100,000 clones, 88% seen once. Sequenced here: peripheral blood, sampled on day 0 of AZD1222 vaccination. Receptor source: an adult in good health.

This clone has only one observation. This chain joins TRBV27 and TRBJ2-1; TRBD2 agrees at 10 bases. Trimming cost V 5 bases and J 4 bases; bases outside gene matches: 8. CDR1 is MNHEY, CDR2 SMNVEV, per germline (reference sequence). The CDR3 consists of 16 residues. CDR3 DNA sequence: TGTGCCAGCAGTCCGTACGGGACTAGCGCTTACAATGAGCAGTTCTTC. The encoded protein is CASSPYGTSAYNEQFF.

V usage is TRBV6-5 and J usage is TRBJ2-7; D is undetermined. Per the germline V gene, CDR1 is MNHEY and CDR2 is SVGAGI. V was trimmed by 5 bases and J by 6 bases, leaving 17 bases between them. This CDR3 has 14 amino acids. The CDR3 reads CASSPQTRYAEQYF. In DNA form, the CDR3 reads TGTGCCAGCAGTCCCCAAACAAGGTACGCCGAGCAGTACTTC.

V and J are TRBV7-2 and TRBJ2-3; 11 nucleotides line up with TRBD2. With V trimmed by 5 bases and J by 5 bases, 3 bases remained unmatched. The CDR3 spans 14 residues. Per germline, CDR1 SGHTA and CDR2 FQGNSA. The CDR3 DNA reads as TGTGCCAGCAGCGCCGGACTAGCGGGAGATACGCAGTATTTT. It yields the protein CASSAGLAGDTQYF.

On this clone: At the DNA level, this CDR3 is encoded by other sequences in the same sample as well. This sequence joins TRBV18 and TRBJ2-1; tentative D call: TRBD1 (5 bases). CDR3 size: 15 residues. Germline assignment: CDR1 KGHSH and CDR2 LQKENI. Trimming cost V 2 bases and J 2 bases, with 10 bases left between them. The CDR3 here is CASSPSQGTYNEQFF. The CDR3 DNA is TGTGCCAGCTCACCAAGTCAGGGAACCTACAATGAGCAGTTCTTC.

J is TRBJ1-1 and V is TRBV7-9; D is ambiguous. Trimming removed 7 bases at V and 0 bases at J, with 9 bases between. Per the germline V gene, CDR1 is SEHNR and CDR2 is FQNEAQ (reference sequence). The CDR3 covers 13 residues. In nucleotides, the CDR3 is TGTGCCAGCACCCCCAGCATGAACACTGAAGCTTTCTTT. This encodes CASTPSMNTEAFF.

V usage is TRBV15 and J usage is TRBJ1-5, with 7 bases that match TRBD1. V trimming: 0 bases; J trimming: 2 bases; junction bases outside the gene matches: 1. The CDR3 loop spans 15 amino acids. CDR1 and CDR2 from the germline V gene are LNHNV and YYDKDF (reference sequence). The CDR3 DNA reads TGTGCCACCAGCAGAGATGGACAGGGCAATCAGCCCCAGCATTTT. This gives the protein CATSRDGQGNQPQHF.

The rearrangement joins TRBV3-1 (or the pseudogene TRBV3-2) to TRBJ2-7; 9 bases match TRBD1. The CDR3 has 15 amino acids. V shed 1 base, J shed 4 bases, and the junction held 5 bases outside the gene matches. Per germline, CDR1 LGHDT and CDR2 YNNKEL (reference sequence). CDR3 sequence: CASSQAGTGRYEQYF. The CDR3 DNA sequence: TGTGCCAGCAGCCAAGCGGGGACAGGGAGGTACGAGCAGTACTTC.